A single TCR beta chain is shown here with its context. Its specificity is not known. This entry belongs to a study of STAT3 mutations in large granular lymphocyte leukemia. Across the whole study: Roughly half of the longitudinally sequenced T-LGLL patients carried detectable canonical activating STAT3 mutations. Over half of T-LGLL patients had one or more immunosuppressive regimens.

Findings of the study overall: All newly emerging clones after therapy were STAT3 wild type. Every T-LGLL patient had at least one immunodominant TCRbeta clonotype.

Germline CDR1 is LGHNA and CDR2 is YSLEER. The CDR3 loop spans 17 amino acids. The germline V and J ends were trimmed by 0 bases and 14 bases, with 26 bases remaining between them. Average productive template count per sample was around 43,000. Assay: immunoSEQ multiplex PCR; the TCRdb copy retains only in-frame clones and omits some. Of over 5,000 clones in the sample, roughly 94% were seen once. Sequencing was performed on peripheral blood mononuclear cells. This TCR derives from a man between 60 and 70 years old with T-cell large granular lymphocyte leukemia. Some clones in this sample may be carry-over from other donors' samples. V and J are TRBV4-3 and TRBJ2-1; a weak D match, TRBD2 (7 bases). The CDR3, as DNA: TGCGCCAGCAGCCAAGAACGGGGAGGGGTAGGGGGAGGTGTTGAGTTCTTC. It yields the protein CASSQERGGVGGGVEFF.